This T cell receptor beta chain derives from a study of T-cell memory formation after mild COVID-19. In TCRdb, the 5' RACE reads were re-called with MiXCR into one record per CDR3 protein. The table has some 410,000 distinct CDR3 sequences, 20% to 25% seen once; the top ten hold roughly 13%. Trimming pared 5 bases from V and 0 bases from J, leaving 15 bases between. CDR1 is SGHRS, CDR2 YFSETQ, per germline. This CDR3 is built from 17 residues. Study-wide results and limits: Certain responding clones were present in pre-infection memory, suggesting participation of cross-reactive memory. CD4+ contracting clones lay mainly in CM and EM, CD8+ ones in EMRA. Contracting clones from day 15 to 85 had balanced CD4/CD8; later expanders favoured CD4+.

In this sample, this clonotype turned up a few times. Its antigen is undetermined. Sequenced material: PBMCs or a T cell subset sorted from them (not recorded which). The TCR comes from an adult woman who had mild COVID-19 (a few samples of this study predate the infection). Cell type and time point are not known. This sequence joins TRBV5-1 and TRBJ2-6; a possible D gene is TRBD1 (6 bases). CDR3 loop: CASRPGHGTSGANVLTF. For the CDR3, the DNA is TGCGCCAGCAGGCCGGGACATGGCACCTCTGGGGCCAACGTCCTGACTTTC. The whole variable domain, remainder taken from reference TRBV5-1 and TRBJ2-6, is KAGVTQTPRYLIKTRGQQVTLSCSPISGHRSVSWYQQTPGQGLQFLFEYFSETQRNKGNFPGRFSGRQFSNSRSEMNVSTLELGDSALYLCASRPGHGTSGANVLTFGAGSRLTVL.